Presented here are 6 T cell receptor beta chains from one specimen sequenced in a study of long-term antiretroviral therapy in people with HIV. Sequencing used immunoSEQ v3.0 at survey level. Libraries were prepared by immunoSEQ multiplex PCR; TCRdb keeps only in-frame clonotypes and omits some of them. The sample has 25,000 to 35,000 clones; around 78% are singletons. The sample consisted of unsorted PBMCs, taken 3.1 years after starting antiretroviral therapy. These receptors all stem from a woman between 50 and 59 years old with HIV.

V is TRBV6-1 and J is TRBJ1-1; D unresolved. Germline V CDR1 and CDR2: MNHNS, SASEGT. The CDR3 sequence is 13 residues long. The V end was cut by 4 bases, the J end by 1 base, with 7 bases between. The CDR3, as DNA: TGTGCCAGCAGTGGTCGTACGAACACTGAAGCTTTCTTT. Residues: CASSGRTNTEAFF.

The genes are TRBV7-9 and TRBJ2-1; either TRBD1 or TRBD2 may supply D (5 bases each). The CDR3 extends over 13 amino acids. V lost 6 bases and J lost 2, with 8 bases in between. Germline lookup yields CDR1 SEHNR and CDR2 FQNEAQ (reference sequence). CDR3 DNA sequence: TGTGCCAGCAGTCGAGGGGCCTACAATGAGCAGTTCTTC. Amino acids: CASSRGAYNEQFF.

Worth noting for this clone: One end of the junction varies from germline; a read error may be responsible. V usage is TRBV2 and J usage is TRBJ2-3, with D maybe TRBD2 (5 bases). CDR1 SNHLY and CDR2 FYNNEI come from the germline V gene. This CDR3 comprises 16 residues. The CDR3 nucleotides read TGTGCCAGCAGTGAATTACTGTCCTCTAGCACAGATACACAGTATTTT. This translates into CASSELLSSSTDTQYF.

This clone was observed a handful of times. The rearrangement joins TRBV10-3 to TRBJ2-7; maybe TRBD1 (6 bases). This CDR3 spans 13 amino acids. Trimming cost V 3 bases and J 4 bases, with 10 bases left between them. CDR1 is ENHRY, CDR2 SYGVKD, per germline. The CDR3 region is CAISDWDKYEQYV. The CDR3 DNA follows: TGTGCCATCAGTGATTGGGACAAATACGAGCAGTACGTC.

CDR3 bases: TGTGCCAGCTCGGATTTTACAGGGGGCACTGAAGCTTTCTTT. Protein product: CASSDFTGGTEAFF. This sequence joins TRBV18 and TRBJ1-1; 8 bases align to TRBD1. From germline, CDR1 is KGHSH and CDR2 LQKENI. V shed 6 bases, J shed 4 bases, and the junction held 7 bases outside the gene matches. This CDR3 comprises 14 residues.

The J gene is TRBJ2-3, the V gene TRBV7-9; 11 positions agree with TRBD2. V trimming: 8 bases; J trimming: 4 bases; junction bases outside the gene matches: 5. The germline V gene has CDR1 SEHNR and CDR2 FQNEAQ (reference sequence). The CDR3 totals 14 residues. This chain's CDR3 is CASASGGYPDTQYF. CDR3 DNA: TGTGCCAGCGCTAGCGGGGGGTACCCAGATACGCAGTATTTT. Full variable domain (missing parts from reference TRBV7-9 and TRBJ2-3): DTGVSQNPRHKITKRGQNVTFRCDPISEHNRLYWYRQTLGQGPEFLTYFQNEAQLEKSRLLSDRFSAERPKGSFSTLEIQRTEQGDSAMYLCASASGGYPDTQYFGPGTRLTVL.